A selection of T cell receptor beta chains follows, all from one sample in a study of CD8 T cells in Susac syndrome. TCRdb called the immunoSEQ multiplex PCR reads again in MiXCR, with one record for every CDR3 protein. The repertoire includes around 80,000 distinct CDR3 sequences, around 94% of them detected once, and roughly 0.27% sits in the top ten. Source material: CD8+ T cells from PBMCs. The source is a human donor in good health. CDR3s leave out the opening cysteine and the closing phenylalanine or tryptophan.

CDR3aa: ASSPGINYGYT
len: 11
v_gene: TRBV4-1

CDR3aa: ASSFLVLAAQETQY
len: 14
v_gene: TRBV5-4

CDR3aa: ASTQGGSSYNEQF
len: 13
v_gene: TRBV19

CDR3aa: ASSPGTSGGKDEQF
len: 14
v_gene: TRBV18

CDR3aa: ASSPGGGTDTQY
len: 12
v_gene: TRBV7-6

CDR3aa: ASGLGGEQY
len: 9
v_gene: TRBV6-2/TRBV6-3

CDR3aa: ASSQGTSGESDTDTQY
len: 16
v_gene: TRBV14

CDR3aa: ASSQDGREAF
len: 10
v_gene: TRBV3-1

CDR3aa: ASSYIPFTDTQY
len: 12
v_gene: TRBV6-2/TRBV6-3

CDR3aa: SGQGAGTEAF
len: 10
v_gene: TRBV29-1

CDR3aa: ASSSALGTGLNTEAF
len: 15
v_gene: TRBV7-9

CDR3aa: SVAANTEAF
len: 9
v_gene: TRBV29-1

CDR3aa: ASSLPAGKNLHEQF
len: 14
v_gene: TRBV7-9

CDR3aa: ASTPGGGNTGELF
len: 13
v_gene: TRBV9

CDR3aa: ASSSGRRTEAF
len: 11
v_gene: TRBV6-6

CDR3aa: ASSSSRATDTQY
len: 12
v_gene: TRBV27

CDR3aa: ATSDLQRNEQF
len: 11
v_gene: TRBV24-1

CDR3aa: AIKSGNYNEQF
len: 11
v_gene: TRBV10-3

CDR3aa: ASGGTSGVRMQF
len: 12
v_gene: TRBV9

CDR3aa: ASSWGAPNVLT
len: 11
v_gene: TRBV27

CDR3aa: ASMGTEAF
len: 8
v_gene: TRBV27

CDR3aa: SVYPGPSNEQY
len: 11
v_gene: TRBV29-1

CDR3aa: ASSSSLAGYNEQF
len: 13
v_gene: TRBV7-8

CDR3aa: ASSLENRGRRETQY
len: 14
v_gene: TRBV11-2

CDR3aa: ASSYWTSGTDTQY
len: 13
v_gene: TRBV6-5

CDR3aa: ASSQDREGREQY
len: 12
v_gene: TRBV3-1

CDR3aa: ATSREPRDKAF
len: 11
v_gene: TRBV15

CDR3aa: ASTQLAGRRNEQF
len: 13
v_gene: TRBV6-2/TRBV6-3

CDR3aa: ASSISSDGVYGYT
len: 13
v_gene: TRBV19

CDR3aa: SCWGRTGGQETQY
len: 13
v_gene: TRBV29-1

CDR3aa: ASSSKRVAKNIQY
len: 13
v_gene: TRBV5-6